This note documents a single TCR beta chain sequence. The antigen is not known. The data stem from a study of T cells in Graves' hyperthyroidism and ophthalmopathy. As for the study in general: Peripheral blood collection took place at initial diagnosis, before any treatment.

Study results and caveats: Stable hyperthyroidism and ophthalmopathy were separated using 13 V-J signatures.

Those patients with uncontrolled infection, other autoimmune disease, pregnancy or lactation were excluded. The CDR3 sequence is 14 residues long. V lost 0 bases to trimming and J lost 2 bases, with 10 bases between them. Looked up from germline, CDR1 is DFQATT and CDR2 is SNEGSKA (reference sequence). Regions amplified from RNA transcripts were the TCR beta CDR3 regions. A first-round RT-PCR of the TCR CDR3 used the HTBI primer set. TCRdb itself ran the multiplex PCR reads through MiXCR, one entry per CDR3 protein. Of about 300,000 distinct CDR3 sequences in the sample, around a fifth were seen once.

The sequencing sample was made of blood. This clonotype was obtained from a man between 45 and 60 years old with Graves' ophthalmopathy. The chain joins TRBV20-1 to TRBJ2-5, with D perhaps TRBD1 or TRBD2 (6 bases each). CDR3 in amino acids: CSARDGGRQETQYF. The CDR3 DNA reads TGCAGTGCTAGAGATGGGGGGCGGCAAGAGACCCAGTACTTC.